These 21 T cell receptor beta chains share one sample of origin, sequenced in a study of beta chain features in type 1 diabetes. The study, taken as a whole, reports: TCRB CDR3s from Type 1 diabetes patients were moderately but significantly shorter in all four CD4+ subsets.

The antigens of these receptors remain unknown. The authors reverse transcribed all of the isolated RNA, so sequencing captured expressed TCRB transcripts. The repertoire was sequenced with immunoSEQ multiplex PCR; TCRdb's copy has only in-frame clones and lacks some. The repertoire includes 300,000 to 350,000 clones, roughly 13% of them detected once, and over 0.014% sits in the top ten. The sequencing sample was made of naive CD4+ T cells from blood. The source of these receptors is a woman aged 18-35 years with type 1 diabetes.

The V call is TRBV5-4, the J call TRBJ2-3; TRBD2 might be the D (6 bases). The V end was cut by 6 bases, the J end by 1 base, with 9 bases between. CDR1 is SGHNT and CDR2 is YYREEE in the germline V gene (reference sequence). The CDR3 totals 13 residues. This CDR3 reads CASNWGGTDTQYF. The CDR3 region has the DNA TGTGCCAGCAACTGGGGGGGCACAGATACGCAGTATTTT.

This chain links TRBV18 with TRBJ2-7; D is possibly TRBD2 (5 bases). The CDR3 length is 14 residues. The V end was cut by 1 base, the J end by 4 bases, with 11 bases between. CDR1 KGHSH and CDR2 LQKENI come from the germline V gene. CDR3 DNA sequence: TGTGCCAGCTCACCACAGGTCTGGACTTACGAGCAGTACTTC. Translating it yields CASSPQVWTYEQYF.

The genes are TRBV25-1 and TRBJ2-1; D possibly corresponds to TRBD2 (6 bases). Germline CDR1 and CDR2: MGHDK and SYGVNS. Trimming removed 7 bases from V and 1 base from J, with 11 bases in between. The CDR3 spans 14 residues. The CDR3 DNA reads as TGTGCCAGCAACGGTGCGGGATCCTACAATGAGCAGTTCTTC. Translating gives CASNGAGSYNEQFF.

Here the CDR3 reads CASSTGQGEGYTF. CDR3 sequence (DNA): TGCGCCAGCAGCACCGGACAGGGAGAGGGCTACACCTTC. This rearrangement joins TRBV5-1 to TRBJ1-2; 8 bases are a match to TRBD1. Germline loops: CDR1 SGHRS, CDR2 YFSETQ. The J segment lost 8 bases and the V segment lost 4 bases, leaving 7 bases of the junction unmatched. The CDR3 extends over 13 amino acids.

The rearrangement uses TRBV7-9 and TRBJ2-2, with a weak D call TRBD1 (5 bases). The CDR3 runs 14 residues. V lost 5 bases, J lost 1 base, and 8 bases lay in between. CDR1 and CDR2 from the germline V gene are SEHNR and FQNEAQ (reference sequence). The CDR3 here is CASSRTRNTGELFF. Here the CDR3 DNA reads TGTGCCAGCAGCCGGACAAGGAACACCGGGGAGCTGTTTTTT.

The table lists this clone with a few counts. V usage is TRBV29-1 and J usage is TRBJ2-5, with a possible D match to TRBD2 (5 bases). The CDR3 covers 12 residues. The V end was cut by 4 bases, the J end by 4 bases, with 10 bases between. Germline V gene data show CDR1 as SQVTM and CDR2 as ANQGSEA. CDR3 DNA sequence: TGCAGCGTTGGGAGCGAGGGAGAGACCCAGTACTTC. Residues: CSVGSEGETQYF.

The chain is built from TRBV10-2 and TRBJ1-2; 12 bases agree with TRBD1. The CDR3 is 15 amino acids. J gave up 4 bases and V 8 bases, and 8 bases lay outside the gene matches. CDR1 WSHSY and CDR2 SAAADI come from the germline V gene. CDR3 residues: CASGGTGGMVYGYTF. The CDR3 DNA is TGCGCCAGCGGAGGGACAGGGGGCATGGTCTATGGCTACACCTTC.

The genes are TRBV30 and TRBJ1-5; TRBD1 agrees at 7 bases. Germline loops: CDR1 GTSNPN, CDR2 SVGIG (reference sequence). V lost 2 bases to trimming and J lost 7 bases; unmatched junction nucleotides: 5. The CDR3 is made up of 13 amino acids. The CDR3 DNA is TGTGCCTGGAGTCACCAACAGGGGCAGCCCCAGCATTTT. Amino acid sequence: CAWSHQQGQPQHF.

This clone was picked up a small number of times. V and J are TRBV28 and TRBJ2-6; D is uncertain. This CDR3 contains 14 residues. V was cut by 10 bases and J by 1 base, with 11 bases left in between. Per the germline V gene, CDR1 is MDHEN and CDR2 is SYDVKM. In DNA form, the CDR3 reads TGTGCCACAGTCGCTGTGTCTGGGGCCAACGTCCTGACTTTC. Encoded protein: CATVAVSGANVLTF. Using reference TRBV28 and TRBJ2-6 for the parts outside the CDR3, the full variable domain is DVKVTQSSRYLVKRTGEKVFLECVQDMDHENMFWYRQDPGLGLRLIYFSYDVKMKEKGDIPEGYSVSREKKERFSLILESASTNQTSMYLCATVAVSGANVLTFGAGSRLTVL.

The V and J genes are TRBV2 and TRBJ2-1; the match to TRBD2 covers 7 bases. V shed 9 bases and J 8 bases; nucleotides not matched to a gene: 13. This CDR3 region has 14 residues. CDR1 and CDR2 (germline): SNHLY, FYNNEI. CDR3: CARASEGGPYEQFF. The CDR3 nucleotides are TGTGCCAGAGCCTCAGAGGGAGGGCCGTATGAGCAGTTCTTC.

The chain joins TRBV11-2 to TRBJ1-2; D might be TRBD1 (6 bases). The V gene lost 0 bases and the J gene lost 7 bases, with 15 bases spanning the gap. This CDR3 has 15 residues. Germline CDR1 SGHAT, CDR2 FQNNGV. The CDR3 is CASSLEGVTGSGYTF. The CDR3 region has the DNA TGTGCCAGCAGCTTAGAGGGAGTCACAGGGTCTGGCTACACCTTC.

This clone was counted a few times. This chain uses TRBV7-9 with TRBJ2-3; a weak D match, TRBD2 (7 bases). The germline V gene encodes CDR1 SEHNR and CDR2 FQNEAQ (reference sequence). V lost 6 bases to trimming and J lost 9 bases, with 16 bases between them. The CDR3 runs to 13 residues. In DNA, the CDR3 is TGTGCCAGCAGGGGGGGGGCCGGGTTGACGCAGTATTTT. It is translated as CASRGGAGLTQYF.

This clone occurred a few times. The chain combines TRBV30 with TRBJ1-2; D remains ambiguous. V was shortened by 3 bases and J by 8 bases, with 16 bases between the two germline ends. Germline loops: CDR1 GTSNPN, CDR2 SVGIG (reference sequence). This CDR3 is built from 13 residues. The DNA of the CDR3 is TGTGCCTGGAGATCCGGAGGCGTCTGGGGCTACACCTTC. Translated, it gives CAWRSGGVWGYTF.

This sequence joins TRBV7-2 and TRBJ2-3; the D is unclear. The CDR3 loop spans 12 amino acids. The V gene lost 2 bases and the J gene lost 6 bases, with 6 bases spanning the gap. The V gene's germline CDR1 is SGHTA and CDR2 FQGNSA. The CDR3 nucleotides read TGTGCCAGCAGCTTACTCAGGGATACGCAGTATTTT. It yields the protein CASSLLRDTQYF. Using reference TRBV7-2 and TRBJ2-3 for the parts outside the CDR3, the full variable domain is GAGVSQSPSNKVTEKGKDVELRCDPISGHTALYWYRQSLGQGLEFLIYFQGNSAPDKSGLPSDRFSAERTGGSVSTLTIQRTQQEDSAVYLCASSLLRDTQYFGPGTRLTVL.

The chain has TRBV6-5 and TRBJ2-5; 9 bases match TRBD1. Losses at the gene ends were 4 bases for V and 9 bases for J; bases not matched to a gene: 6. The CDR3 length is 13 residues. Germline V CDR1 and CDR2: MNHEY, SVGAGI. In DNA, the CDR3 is TGTGCCAGCAGTTGGGACAGGGTTGGGTCCCAGTACTTC. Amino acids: CASSWDRVGSQYF.

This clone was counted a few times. CDR3 nucleotides: TGTGCCAGCTCCATTGGGGGGATCGAGACCCAGTACTTC. Its translation is CASSIGGIETQYF. V gene TRBV5-4 combines with J gene TRBJ2-5, with D perhaps TRBD2 (6 bases). V gave up 7 bases and J gave up 5 bases, with 15 bases separating them. This CDR3 has 13 amino acids. The germline CDR1 and CDR2 sequences are SGHNT and YYREEE (reference sequence).

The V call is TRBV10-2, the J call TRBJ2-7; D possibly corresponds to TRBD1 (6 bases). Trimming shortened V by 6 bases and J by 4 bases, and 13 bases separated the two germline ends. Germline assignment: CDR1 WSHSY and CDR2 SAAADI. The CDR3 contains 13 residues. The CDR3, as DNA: TGCGCCAGCAGACGGGACACGACGTACGAGCAGTACGTC. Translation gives CASRRDTTYEQYV.

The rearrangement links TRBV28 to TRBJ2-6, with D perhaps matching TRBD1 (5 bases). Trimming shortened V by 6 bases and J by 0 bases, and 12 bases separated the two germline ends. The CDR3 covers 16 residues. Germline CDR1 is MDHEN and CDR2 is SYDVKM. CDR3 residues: CASSRDRPSGANVLTF. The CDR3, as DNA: TGTGCCAGCAGCCGCGACAGACCCTCTGGGGCCAACGTCCTGACTTTC. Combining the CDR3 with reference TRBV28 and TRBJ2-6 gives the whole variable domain DVKVTQSSRYLVKRTGEKVFLECVQDMDHENMFWYRQDPGLGLRLIYFSYDVKMKEKGDIPEGYSVSREKKERFSLILESASTNQTSMYLCASSRDRPSGANVLTFGAGSRLTVL.

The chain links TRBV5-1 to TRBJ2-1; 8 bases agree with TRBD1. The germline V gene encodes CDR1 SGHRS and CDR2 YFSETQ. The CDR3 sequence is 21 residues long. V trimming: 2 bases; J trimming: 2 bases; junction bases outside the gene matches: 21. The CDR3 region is CASSFHSKAVYRGITYNEQFF. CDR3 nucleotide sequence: TGCGCCAGCAGCTTCCATTCCAAAGCAGTTTACAGGGGGATCACCTACAATGAGCAGTTCTTC.

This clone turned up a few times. CDR3: CASSQPNLAGDGPPPDTQYF. The CDR3 nucleotides read TGCGCCAGCAGTCAACCTAACCTAGCGGGAGATGGTCCGCCGCCAGATACGCAGTATTTT. The chain has TRBV23-1 and TRBJ2-3; 10 bases agree with TRBD2. TRBV23-1 is assigned to the ORF class and has an uncertain function. The junction had 18 bases not matched to a gene; V was cut back by 2 bases and J by 4 bases. The CDR3 runs to 20 residues.

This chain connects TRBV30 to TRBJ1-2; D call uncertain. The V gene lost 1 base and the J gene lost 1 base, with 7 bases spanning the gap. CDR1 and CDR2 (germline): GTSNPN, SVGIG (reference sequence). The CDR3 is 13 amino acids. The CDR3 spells CAWSARFNYGYTF. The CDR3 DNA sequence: TGTGCCTGGAGTGCGCGATTTAACTATGGCTACACCTTC.